This T cell receptor (beta chain) was sequenced for a study of Graves' ophthalmopathy and Graves' hyperthyroidism. The table lists this clonotype with a few counts. RNA transcripts yielded amplified TCR beta CDR3 regions. HTBI primers served in a first-round RT-PCR, which a second-round multiplex PCR followed. TCRdb itself ran the multiplex PCR reads through MiXCR, one entry per CDR3 protein. The sample includes roughly 220,000 distinct CDR3 sequences, 45% of them seen just once. Among the exclusions were patients with other autoimmune diseases, uncontrolled infections, pregnancy or lactation. The CDR3 runs 16 residues. Per the germline V gene, CDR1 is SNHLY and CDR2 is FYNNEI. Trimming took 1 base from V and 5 from J; bases not matched to a gene: 8.

The chain joins TRBV2 to TRBJ2-5, with 9 bases fitting TRBD2. Sequencing input: peripheral blood. This TCR came from an adult man with Graves' ophthalmopathy. The CDR3 DNA reads as TGTGCCAGCAGTGAAGGGGGCGGGGGGGCCTGGGAGACCCAGTACTTC. This translates into CASSEGGGGAWETQYF.